The clone carrying this T cell receptor (beta chain) was observed a handful of times. These data are taken from a study of T cells in Graves' hyperthyroidism and ophthalmopathy. Amplification targeted TCR beta CDR3 regions from RNA transcripts. During a first-round RT-PCR of the TCR CDR3, the HTBI primer set was used. Using its own MiXCR run on the multiplex PCR reads, TCRdb lists one record per CDR3 protein. Among about 640,000 distinct CDR3 sequences listed, about 20% were seen once. This TCR came from a man aged 30-40 years with Graves' ophthalmopathy. Sequencing was carried out using blood.

CDR3 amino acids: CAISWDPGREQYF. The DNA for the CDR3 is TGTGCCATCAGTTGGGACCCTGGACGCGAGCAGTACTTC. J is TRBJ2-7 and V is TRBV10-3; either TRBD1 or TRBD2 may supply D (5 bases each). Trimming left V 5 bases short and J 6 bases short, with 14 bases between. The CDR3 has 13 residues. Per germline, CDR1 ENHRY and CDR2 SYGVKD.